One and the same sample provided the 32 T cell receptor beta chains below, sequenced in a study of T cells in Graves' hyperthyroidism and ophthalmopathy (dated by TCRdb to the late 2010s). Library preparation was by multiplex PCR. The reads were generated on an Illumina HiSeq 2000. TCR beta CDR3 regions were amplified from RNA transcripts. A first-round RT-PCR of the TCR CDR3 used the HTBI primer set with the Qiagen OneStep RT-PCR kit. The public reads were run again by TCRdb, first through fastp at Q25 and then through MiXCR, and only productive beta chains were kept. Each entry is one CDR3 protein sequence, shown with its most common DNA and genes. This sample gives about 550,000 distinct CDR3 sequences in total; around 20% of them show up just once. The ten largest clonotypes hold about 30% of the sample. Sequenced: blood. The source of these receptors is a man younger than 35 with Graves' hyperthyroidism.

This clonotype was picked up many times. The chain employs TRBV28 and TRBJ1-2, with 7 bases lining up with TRBD1. Germline V gene sequence: CDR1 MDHEN, CDR2 SYDVKM. The CDR3 totals 14 residues. V lost 4 bases to trimming and J lost 6 bases; unmatched junction nucleotides: 8. The CDR3 DNA sequence: TGTGCCAGCAGTTGGAGGGGGCGCGACAATGGCTACACCTTC. It encodes CASSWRGRDNGYTF.

This clonotype was observed many times. The chain links TRBV12-3 or TRBV12-4 to TRBJ2-2; the D is unclear. The CDR3 contains 18 residues. V was pared by 9 bases and J by 3 bases, with 26 bases between. CDR3 in DNA: TGTGCCAGTTGTGGCCCGCACCCAGGTTTCGCGGACACCGGGGAGCTGTTTTTT. As protein: CASCGPHPGFADTGELFF.

The CDR3 nucleotides are TGTGCCAGCAGTTACTCGAGGGCAGGGAGAGGCGAGCAGTACTTC. The encoded protein is CASSYSRAGRGEQYF. The rearrangement uses TRBV6-5 and TRBJ2-7, with D tentatively TRBD1 or TRBD2 (5 bases each). In germline, CDR1 is MNHEY, CDR2 SVGAGI. This CDR3 is 15 amino acids long. V dropped 0 bases and J dropped 6 bases, with 15 bases sitting between them.

This clonotype was seen repeatedly, ten times or more. The chain uses TRBV6-5 and TRBJ2-7; D is undetermined. V was trimmed by 2 bases and J by 4 bases, leaving 18 bases between them. Germline V CDR1 and CDR2: MNHEY, SVGAGI. The CDR3 extends over 16 amino acids. CDR3 loop: CASSYPPGSLLYEQYF. CDR3 bases: TGTGCCAGCAGTTACCCGCCAGGCAGTTTGTTGTACGAGCAGTACTTC.

The chain combines TRBV30 with TRBJ2-7; 9 bases align to TRBD1. The CDR3 totals 14 residues. Germline loops: CDR1 GTSNPN, CDR2 SVGIG (reference sequence). J was trimmed by 6 bases and V by 2 bases; bases with no gene match: 8. The CDR3 spells CAWSPGTGPREQYF. DNA of the CDR3: TGTGCCTGGAGTCCCGGGACAGGGCCTCGCGAGCAGTACTTC.

In regard to this clonotype: This clone may be a read error of a much larger clone one base away. The chain joins TRBV25-1 to TRBJ1-1; maybe TRBD1 (5 bases). Trimming cost V 4 bases and J 1 base, with 13 bases left between them. Germline CDR1 is MGHDK and CDR2 is SYGVNS. The CDR3 spans 15 residues. This CDR3 reads CASSVPGLGNTEAFF. CDR3 bases: TGTGCCAGCAGTGTCCCGGGACTGGGGAACACTGAAGCTTTCTTT.

Many counts were recorded for this clonotype. CDR3 residues: CASGIPNTEAFF. The CDR3 coding sequence is TGTGCTAGTGGAATCCCTAACACTGAAGCTTTCTTT. The chain has TRBV12-5 and TRBJ1-1; D remains unclear. V was pared by 6 bases and J by 2 bases, with 7 bases between. The CDR3 totals 12 residues. Germline values: CDR1 LGHNT, CDR2 FRNRAP.

This clonotype occurred a few times. The chain employs TRBV4-1 and TRBJ2-7, with D unclear. V shed 0 bases and J shed 7 bases, with 19 bases lying between them. The CDR3 has 16 amino acids. CDR1 MGHRA and CDR2 YSYEKL come from the germline V gene. The CDR3 reads CASSQDRPLSYEEQYF. In DNA, the CDR3 is TGCGCCAGCAGCCAAGATCGGCCCTTATCCTACGAAGAGCAGTACTTC.

The rearrangement joins TRBV5-1 to TRBJ2-7; possibly TRBD2 for D (6 bases). The germline V and J ends were trimmed by 2 bases and 4 bases, with 13 bases remaining between them. The V gene's germline CDR1 is SGHRS and CDR2 YFSETQ. The CDR3 is 14 amino acids. In DNA form, the CDR3 reads TGCGCCAGCAGCTTAATCGGGGGAAGGTACGAGCAGTACTTC. It codes for CASSLIGGRYEQYF. The variable domain in full, with the rest retrieved from reference TRBV5-1 and TRBJ2-7, is KAGVTQTPRYLIKTRGQQVTLSCSPISGHRSVSWYQQTPGQGLQFLFEYFSETQRNKGNFPGRFSGRQFSNSRSEMNVSTLELGDSALYLCASSLIGGRYEQYFGPGTRLTVT.

This clonotype was seen at least ten times. This sequence joins TRBV28 and TRBJ1-2; 7 positions agree with TRBD1. Trimming at V came to 6 bases and at J to 6 bases, leaving 4 bases not matched to a gene. The CDR3 contains 12 residues. From germline, CDR1 is MDHEN and CDR2 SYDVKM. The CDR3 DNA is TGTGCCAGCAGCCTGACAGGGCATGGCTACACCTTC. It specifies CASSLTGHGYTF.

This clonotype was observed at least ten times. The J gene is TRBJ1-5, the V gene TRBV6-1, with a tentative D call TRBD1 (5 bases). The length of the CDR3 is 15 residues. The germline V and J ends were trimmed by 4 bases and 4 bases, with 14 bases remaining between them. Germline V gene lookup returns CDR1 MNHNS and CDR2 SASEGT. CDR3 region: CASSGGTLGNQPQHF. In DNA, the CDR3 is TGTGCCAGCAGTGGTGGGACGCTAGGGAATCAGCCCCAGCATTTT.

This clonotype occurred many times. J is TRBJ1-2 and V is TRBV15, with 10 bases matching TRBD1. V trimming: 0 bases; J trimming: 3 bases; junction bases outside the gene matches: 4. There are 16 residues in the CDR3. Germline V gene lookup returns CDR1 LNHNV and CDR2 YYDKDF (reference sequence). CDR3 nucleotide sequence: TGTGCCACCAGCAGAGAGGGGGACAGGGGCCACTATGGCTACACCTTC. It codes for CATSREGDRGHYGYTF.

This clonotype showed up many times. The chain couples TRBV27 to TRBJ2-2; maybe TRBD2 (5 bases). Germline CDR1 MNHEY, CDR2 SMNVEV (reference sequence). The CDR3 totals 17 residues. Trimming took 0 bases from V and 5 from J, leaving 16 bases between them. The CDR3 nucleotides are TGTGCCAGCAGTTTATCTCGGGGATCGGTTTATACCGGGGAGCTGTTTTTT. It translates to CASSLSRGSVYTGELFF.

This clonotype was recorded at least ten times. The rearrangement links TRBV29-1 to TRBJ2-7; D assignment may be TRBD1 or TRBD2 (5 bases each). The germline gives CDR1 SQVTM, CDR2 ANQGSEA. Trimming left V 3 bases short and J 6 bases short, with 12 bases between. The CDR3 runs 12 residues. This chain's CDR3 is CSVEGVGSEQYF. CDR3 sequence (DNA): TGCAGCGTTGAGGGGGTAGGATCCGAGCAGTACTTC.

This clonotype was detected many times. The chain is built from TRBV10-3 and TRBJ1-1; a weak D match, TRBD1 (5 bases). V was cut by 5 bases and J by 5 bases, with 12 bases left in between. In germline, CDR1 is ENHRY, CDR2 SYGVKD. The CDR3 consists of 13 residues. The chain's CDR3 is CAISSGTGTEAFF. For the CDR3, the DNA is TGTGCCATCAGTTCCGGGACGGGGACTGAAGCTTTCTTT.

The gene calls are TRBV9 and TRBJ1-5, with D unresolved. V was cut by 0 bases and J by 4 bases, with 11 bases left in between. The CDR3 runs 15 residues. The V gene's germline CDR1 is SGDLS and CDR2 YYNGEE. In DNA, the CDR3 is TGTGCCAGCAGCGTAGGTCCGGATGGGAATCAGCCCCAGCATTTT. Its translation: CASSVGPDGNQPQHF.

This clonotype occurred many times. This sequence joins TRBV27 and TRBJ2-6, with D unresolved. Germline-derived CDR1 and CDR2 are MNHEY and SMNVEV (reference sequence). This CDR3 contains 15 residues. V lost 3 bases to trimming and J lost 4 bases, with 10 bases between them. CDR3 coding DNA: TGTGCCAGCAGTTTTGTCGGATCCGGGGCCAACGTCCTGACTTTC. Encoded protein: CASSFVGSGANVLTF.

This chain connects TRBV7-3 to TRBJ2-5; TRBD1 matches at 9 bases. V gave up 3 bases and J gave up 3 bases; unmatched junction bases: 5. Germline-derived CDR1 and CDR2 are SGHTA and FQGTGA. The CDR3 is 15 amino acids. The CDR3 here is CASSFNRGPEETQYF. CDR3 DNA: TGTGCCAGCAGCTTTAACAGGGGGCCTGAAGAGACCCAGTACTTC.

The table lists this clonotype with many counts. The chain uses TRBV27 and TRBJ2-7, with D maybe TRBD1 (6 bases). The CDR3 consists of 19 residues. Trimming took off 0 bases at V and 0 bases at J, with 21 bases between the two ends. Germline CDR1 and CDR2: MNHEY and SMNVEV (reference sequence). The CDR3 loop is CASSLSSGDDPSLSYEQYF. CDR3 nucleotide sequence: TGTGCCAGCAGTTTATCGTCAGGGGACGACCCATCCCTCTCCTACGAGCAGTACTTC.

This clonotype was seen many times. DNA of the CDR3: TGTGCCACCAGCAGAGATGGGGGGGGTACGCAGCCCCAGCATTTT. This gives the protein CATSRDGGGTQPQHF. V and J are TRBV15 and TRBJ1-5; maybe TRBD1 (5 bases). Germline V gene sequence: CDR1 LNHNV, CDR2 YYDKDF (reference sequence). The V end lost 0 bases, the J end lost 7 bases, and 13 bases lay between the germline ends. The CDR3 has 15 residues.

This clonotype was recorded many times. The rearrangement uses TRBV6-2 or TRBV6-3 and TRBJ1-2, with TRBD1 as a possible D gene (5 bases). The ends were cut back, 7 bases at V and 6 bases at J, with 15 bases in the middle. CDR1 and CDR2 (germline): MNHEY, SVGEGT. The CDR3 extends over 13 amino acids. The CDR3 nucleotides are TGTGCCAGCACCCTTACACCAGGGCATGGCTACACCTTC. Amino acids: CASTLTPGHGYTF.

This clonotype was picked up many times. The J gene is TRBJ2-7, the V gene TRBV28, with D maybe TRBD1 (5 bases). Germline V gene lookup returns CDR1 MDHEN and CDR2 SYDVKM. V was trimmed by 5 bases and J by 1 base, leaving 12 bases between them. This CDR3 comprises 14 residues. The CDR3 region has the DNA TGTGCCAGCAGTCCGGCAGGGCTGTCCTACGAGCAGTACTTC. Translation gives CASSPAGLSYEQYF.

This clonotype was recorded many times. The V gene is TRBV20-1, the J gene TRBJ1-1; TRBD1 agrees at 8 bases. The germline gives CDR1 DFQATT, CDR2 SNEGSKA (reference sequence). V gave up 2 bases and J gave up 5 bases; unmatched junction bases: 13. There are 16 residues in the CDR3. CDR3 coding DNA: TGCAGTGCTAGAACCAGGGGGCGCGGGGGGGGGACTGAAGCTTTCTTT. Amino acid sequence: CSARTRGRGGGTEAFF.

The chain links TRBV27 to TRBJ1-6, with D possibly matching TRBD1 (6 bases). The CDR3 length is 15 residues. Germline lookup yields CDR1 MNHEY and CDR2 SMNVEV (reference sequence). The V gene lost 6 bases and the J gene lost 7 bases, with 16 bases spanning the gap. CDR3 sequence reads: CASRETGLSNSPLHF. The CDR3 nucleotides are TGTGCCAGCAGGGAGACAGGACTGTCGAATTCACCCCTCCACTTT.

Of note for this clonotype: This sequence may be a read error, since a much larger clone differs from it by one base. The CDR3 carries no conserved terminal phenylalanine or tryptophan, so it likely arises from a read error. The chain links TRBV12-3 or TRBV12-4 to TRBJ1-2; D is unclear. The germline V and J ends were trimmed by 5 bases and 7 bases, with 8 bases remaining between them. CDR3 length: 11 residues. CDR3 in DNA: TGTGCCAGCAGTACAGTCTCTGGCTACACCTTG. Translated: CASSTVSGYTL.

The chain employs TRBV19 and TRBJ2-2, with 10 bases that match TRBD1. This CDR3 region has 16 residues. Germline CDR1 LNHDA, CDR2 SQIVND (reference sequence). The trim removed 7 bases at V and 3 bases at J, leaving 8 bases unmatched. The CDR3 DNA follows: TGTGCCAGTACCATCCGGGACAGGGGTTACACCGGGGAGCTGTTTTTT. It is translated as CASTIRDRGYTGELFF. The full variable domain, rest sourced from reference TRBV19 and TRBJ2-2, is DGGITQSPKYLFRKEGQNVTLSCEQNLNHDAMYWYRQDPGQGLRLIYYSQIVNDFQKGDIAEGYSVSREKKESFPLTVTSAQKNPTAFYLCASTIRDRGYTGELFFGEGSRLTVL.

V gene TRBV6-5 combines with J gene TRBJ2-7; possible D gene TRBD1, 6 bases. The CDR3 loop spans 16 amino acids. Trimming took off 0 bases at V and 3 bases at J, with 15 bases between the two ends. Germline CDR1 and CDR2: MNHEY and SVGAGI. The CDR3 loop reads CASSYSRDIMLYEQYF. In DNA, the CDR3 is TGTGCCAGCAGTTACTCGAGGGACATCATGCTCTACGAGCAGTACTTC.

This clonotype was detected many times. This chain connects TRBV5-1 to TRBJ2-2; D possibly matches TRBD1 or TRBD2 (5 bases each). The CDR3 is made up of 17 amino acids. Looked up from germline, CDR1 is SGHRS and CDR2 is YFSETQ. Trimming pared 2 bases from V and 6 bases from J, leaving 20 bases between. DNA of the CDR3: TGCGCCAGCAGCTTTCTTCCGGGACGGGCAGGATCCGGGGAGCTGTTTTTT. This encodes CASSFLPGRAGSGELFF.

This clonotype was detected a few times. The chain is built from TRBV2 and TRBJ2-3; D gene ambiguous. V lost 6 bases and J lost 2, with 9 bases in between. CDR1 is SNHLY and CDR2 is FYNNEI in the germline V gene. CDR3 length: 13 residues. For the CDR3, the DNA is TGTGCCAGCAGCGACGACACCACAGATACGCAGTATTTT. It encodes CASSDDTTDTQYF.

This clonotype occurred a few times. The chain couples TRBV12-3 or TRBV12-4 to TRBJ2-7; tentatively, D is TRBD1 (5 bases). The length of the CDR3 is 14 residues. V was trimmed by 2 bases and J by 2 bases, leaving 10 bases between them. CDR3 sequence: CASSLPQGTYEQYF. CDR3 coding DNA: TGTGCCAGCAGTTTACCGCAGGGAACCTACGAGCAGTACTTC.

There are many counts of this clonotype. The V and J genes are TRBV2 and TRBJ1-1; 7 bases are shared with TRBD1. CDR1 is SNHLY and CDR2 is FYNNEI in the germline V gene. The CDR3 runs to 15 residues. Germline trimming cut 0 bases from V and 0 bases from J; bases unmatched to any gene: 1. CDR3 in amino acids: CASSEAGQLNTEAFF. For the CDR3, the DNA is TGTGCCAGCAGTGAAGCGGGACAGTTGAACACTGAAGCTTTCTTT.

This clonotype showed up many times. The chain is built from TRBV12-3 or TRBV12-4 and TRBJ1-5; D is undetermined. Trimming cost V 1 base and J 6 bases, with 4 bases left between them. The CDR3 covers 12 residues. The CDR3 loop reads CASSLGPQPQHF. The CDR3, as DNA: TGTGCCAGCAGTTTAGGCCCTCAGCCCCAGCATTTT.